The 20 T cell receptor beta chains listed next were all sequenced from one sample in a study of blood T cell repertoires in COVID-19. The repertoire was sequenced with immunoSEQ multiplex PCR; TCRdb's copy has only in-frame clones and lacks some. The table has tens of thousands of clones, roughly nine tenths seen once. What was sequenced was peripheral blood. These receptors originate from a man aged 50-60 years with acute or convalescent COVID-19.

CDR3 residues: CASSEQGLASSGYTF. Here the CDR3 DNA reads TGTGCCAGCAGTGAACAAGGACTGGCGTCTAGTGGCTACACCTTC. The genes are TRBV2 and TRBJ1-2; D call uncertain. Trimming shortened V by 2 bases and J by 7 bases, and 17 bases separated the two germline ends. The CDR3 has 15 residues. CDR1 SNHLY and CDR2 FYNNEI come from the germline V gene.

V and J are TRBV6-5 and TRBJ1-2; perhaps TRBD1 as D (5 bases). Looked up from germline, CDR1 is MNHEY and CDR2 is SVGAGI. This CDR3 region has 14 residues. The germline V and J ends were trimmed by 0 bases and 8 bases, with 13 bases remaining between them. This CDR3 reads CASSYSAGRYGYTF. The CDR3 nucleotides are TGTGCCAGCAGTTACTCGGCAGGGAGGTACGGCTACACCTTC.

J is TRBJ1-1 and V is TRBV6-6; D gene unclear. V lost 1 base, J lost 0 bases, and 6 bases lay in between. CDR1 and CDR2 from the germline V gene are MNHNY and SVGAGI (reference sequence). There are 14 residues in the CDR3. Here the CDR3 reads CASSYWAVNTEAFF. DNA of the CDR3: TGTGCCAGCAGTTACTGGGCAGTGAACACTGAAGCTTTCTTT.

The rearrangement links TRBV19 to TRBJ2-6; 8 nucleotides agree with TRBD1. V was clipped by 7 bases and J by 2 bases; unmatched bases: 4. The length of the CDR3 is 15 residues. The germline gives CDR1 LNHDA, CDR2 SQIVND (reference sequence). In DNA, the CDR3 is TGTGCCAGTACCCTACAGGGGGCTGGGGCCAACGTCCTGACTTTC. Translating gives CASTLQGAGANVLTF. Filled out from reference TRBV19 and TRBJ2-6, the complete variable domain reads DGGITQSPKYLFRKEGQNVTLSCEQNLNHDAMYWYRQDPGQGLRLIYYSQIVNDFQKGDIAEGYSVSREKKESFPLTVTSAQKNPTAFYLCASTLQGAGANVLTFGAGSRLTVL.

This clone came up once. The chain recombines TRBV28 with TRBJ2-7; tentative D call: TRBD2 (5 bases). The CDR3 has 14 amino acids. Trimming took 7 bases from V and 6 from J, leaving 19 bases between them. Germline values: CDR1 MDHEN, CDR2 SYDVKM. CDR3 bases: TGTGCCAGCACCGAAACGGGCCTAGCTTCCGAGCAGTACTTC. Its protein product is CASTETGLASEQYF.

The chain employs TRBV7-9 and TRBJ2-7, with TRBD1 as a possible D gene (6 bases). CDR3 length: 13 amino acids. Looked up from germline, CDR1 is SEHNR and CDR2 is FQNEAQ (reference sequence). Trimming cost V 5 bases and J 3 bases, with 11 bases left between them. CDR3 sequence: CASSGLQGYEQYV. Written as DNA, the CDR3 is TGTGCCAGCAGCGGCTTACAGGGCTACGAGCAGTACGTC.

The chain combines TRBV2 with TRBJ2-5, with D possibly being TRBD2 (5 bases). CDR3 length: 11 amino acids. Trimming removed 3 bases at V and 6 bases at J, with 5 bases between. Germline CDR1 reads SNHLY; CDR2 reads FYNNEI. CDR3 DNA: TGTGCCAGCAGTGACGGGAAGACCCAGTACTTC. It specifies CASSDGKTQYF.

The CDR3 DNA reads as TGTGCCAGCAGCGTCGAGGGAAACACCATATATTTT. Amino acids: CASSVEGNTIYF. The V and J genes are TRBV9 and TRBJ1-3; D is undetermined. CDR1 is SGDLS and CDR2 is YYNGEE in the germline V gene. The CDR3 runs 12 residues. Trimming removed 2 bases at V and 4 bases at J, with 4 bases between.

This clone occurred once. The V gene is TRBV2, the J gene TRBJ2-7, with 10 nucleotides matching TRBD1. Germline-derived CDR1 and CDR2 are SNHLY and FYNNEI. With V trimmed by 1 base and J by 4 bases, 4 bases remained unmatched. The CDR3 is made up of 15 amino acids. CDR3 bases: TGTGCCAGCAGTGAAGGGTGGACAGGGGGTTACGAGCAGTACGTC. This translates into CASSEGWTGGYEQYV.

This rearrangement joins TRBV2 to TRBJ2-7; weak D call: TRBD1 (5 bases). The V end was cut by 7 bases, the J end by 3 bases, with 10 bases between. This CDR3 has 12 residues. CDR1 SNHLY and CDR2 FYNNEI come from the germline V gene. CDR3 residues: CASIGHLYEQYV. The DNA of the CDR3 is TGTGCCAGCATTGGACATCTCTACGAGCAGTACGTC.

The rearrangement links TRBV24-1 to TRBJ2-1, with 8 bases fitting TRBD2. The germline V gene encodes CDR1 KGHDR and CDR2 SFDVKD. The trim removed 3 bases at V and 6 bases at J, leaving 9 bases unmatched. The CDR3 runs to 16 residues. The CDR3 sequence is CATSDTGTSYSNEQFF. The CDR3, as DNA: TGTGCCACCAGTGATACCGGGACTAGTTATAGCAATGAGCAGTTCTTC.

The CDR3 is CAWSGRFTSGANVLTF. The CDR3 coding sequence is TGTGCCTGGAGCGGCAGGTTTACCTCTGGGGCCAACGTCCTGACTTTC. This chain uses TRBV30 with TRBJ2-6; D is unclear. This CDR3 has 16 residues. The V end was cut by 3 bases, the J end by 0 bases, with 12 bases between. CDR1 and CDR2 (germline): GTSNPN, SVGIG (reference sequence).

This chain uses TRBV12-5 with TRBJ2-3, with TRBD2 matching 8 bases. The CDR3 sequence is 13 residues long. J lost 6 bases, V lost 6 bases, and 5 bases had no gene match. The germline V gene has CDR1 LGHNT and CDR2 FRNRAP. The CDR3 reads CASGAGGGDTQYF. DNA for the CDR3: TGTGCTAGTGGGGCGGGGGGCGGCGATACGCAGTATTTT.

This clone turned up a few times. The chain is built from TRBV5-6 and TRBJ2-7; D perhaps matches TRBD1 (6 bases). CDR1 and CDR2 from the germline V gene are SGHDT and YYEEEE. V was trimmed by 4 bases and J by 4 bases, leaving 12 bases between them. The CDR3 contains 13 residues. CDR3 sequence reads: CASSRTQGYEQYF. The CDR3 nucleotides are TGTGCCAGCAGCCGGACTCAGGGGTACGAGCAGTACTTC.

The rearrangement uses TRBV7-2 and TRBJ1-1; D is ambiguous. This CDR3 has 13 amino acids. Per the germline V gene, CDR1 is SGHTA and CDR2 is FQGNSA. The ends were cut back, 3 bases at V and 1 base at J, with 6 bases in the middle. The CDR3 nucleotides read TGTGCCAGCAGCTTCAGACAGAACACTGAAGCTTTCTTT. This encodes CASSFRQNTEAFF.

The V and J genes are TRBV27 and TRBJ1-6; possibly TRBD1 for D (6 bases). V gave up 5 bases and J gave up 2 bases, with 16 bases separating them. CDR1 and CDR2 from the germline V gene are MNHEY and SMNVEV (reference sequence). The CDR3 spans 17 residues. The CDR3: CASSLTGPLTYNSPLHF. In DNA, the CDR3 is TGTGCCAGCAGTCTTACAGGGCCGTTAACCTATAATTCACCCCTCCACTTT.

The chain carries TRBV7-9 and TRBJ2-1, with TRBD2 matching over 10 bases. V lost 3 bases, J lost 8 bases, and 7 bases stayed unmatched. CDR1 and CDR2 from the germline V gene are SEHNR and FQNEAQ (reference sequence). The CDR3 covers 15 residues. The CDR3 coding sequence is TGTGCCAGCAGCTTCCAGCGGGGGGGTTATTATGAGCAGTTCTTC. Encoded protein: CASSFQRGGYYEQFF.

The CDR3 spells CASAPGQGQYNSPLHF. The CDR3 nucleotides read TGTGCCAGCGCCCCGGGACAGGGGCAATATAATTCACCCCTCCACTTT. J is TRBJ1-6 and V is TRBV6-6; 10 nucleotides agree with TRBD1. The V segment lost 8 bases and the J segment 4 bases; nucleotides outside the gene matches: 8. From germline, CDR1 is MNHNY and CDR2 SVGAGI (reference sequence). CDR3 length: 16 residues.

This sequence joins TRBV21-1 and TRBJ1-1; the table's D call, TRBD1, has no DNA check behind it. TRBV21-1 is noted as a pseudogene. The CDR3 sequence is 15 residues long. The CDR3 DNA is TGTGCCAGCAGCGCACAGGGATTTTTCCGTGCTGAAGCTTTCTTT. Its protein product is CASSAQGFFRAEAFF.

This clone was picked up one time. The genes are TRBV7-9 and TRBJ1-4; D ambiguous. Germline V lookup: CDR1 SEHNR, CDR2 FQNEAQ (reference sequence). Trimming took 1 base from V and 2 from J, leaving 5 bases between them. The CDR3 consists of 14 residues. DNA for the CDR3: TGTGCCAGCAGCTTAGGAGTCACTAATGAAAAACTGTTTTTT. This codes for CASSLGVTNEKLFF.